This TCR beta chain appears in the sequencing data of a study of T cells after posttransplantation cyclophosphamide. Study conclusions and caveats: Tissue-infiltrating T cells from skin or gut overlapped little with blood T cells.

The table came from immunoSEQ multiplex PCR; TCRdb's copy has only in-frame clones and leaves some out. The sample includes more than 8,000 clones, 80% to 90% of them seen just once. Trimming cost V 5 bases and J 0 bases, with 17 bases left between them. Germline CDR1 reads MDHEN; CDR2 reads SYDVKM. This CDR3 comprises 16 residues. As to this clone: Antigen specificity is unknown.

Sampled 1 year posttransplant, controls received myeloablative marrow transplants, methotrexate and a calcineurin inhibitor. This TCR was recovered from a male patient in his forties or fifties who received an allogeneic stem cell transplant from an unrelated donor, was CMV-positive, and had chronic GVHD only. Some T cells may be supplied by the graft donor. The J gene is TRBJ2-7, the V gene TRBV28; D is perhaps TRBD1 (5 bases). This specimen consisted of PBMCs, obtained roughly 460 days after allogeneic stem cell transplant with calcineurin inhibitor and methotrexate. The CDR3 spells CASSAFWGGVSYEQYF. The CDR3 nucleotides read TGTGCCAGCAGTGCCTTCTGGGGCGGAGTCTCCTACGAGCAGTACTTC.